This TCR beta chain was recovered during a study of OX40 agonist ivuxolimab in advanced cancers. Across the whole study: Dose-escalation patients had hepatocellular carcinoma, melanoma, renal cell or head and neck cancer.

Repertoires were generated with immunoSEQ multiplex PCR, while TCRdb's copy carries only in-frame clones and drops some. In the table there are 34,000 or so clones, about 83% of which are singletons. Individuals having autoimmune disease history or systemic immunosuppression were not enrolled. Trimming pared 2 bases from V and 0 bases from J, leaving 18 bases between. The CDR3 totals 18 residues. The germline gives CDR1 KGHSH, CDR2 LQKENI. This rearrangement joins TRBV18 to TRBJ2-3; D uncertain. The source of this sequence is an adult with an advanced solid tumor such as melanoma, head and neck, liver or kidney cancer. The material sequenced was CD4+ or CD8+ T cells sorted from blood, taken in a trial of the OX40 agonist ivuxolimab. CDR3 loop: CASSPSGPMTGSTDTQYF. Here the CDR3 DNA reads TGTGCCAGCTCACCAAGTGGTCCGATGACTGGGAGCACAGATACGCAGTATTTT.